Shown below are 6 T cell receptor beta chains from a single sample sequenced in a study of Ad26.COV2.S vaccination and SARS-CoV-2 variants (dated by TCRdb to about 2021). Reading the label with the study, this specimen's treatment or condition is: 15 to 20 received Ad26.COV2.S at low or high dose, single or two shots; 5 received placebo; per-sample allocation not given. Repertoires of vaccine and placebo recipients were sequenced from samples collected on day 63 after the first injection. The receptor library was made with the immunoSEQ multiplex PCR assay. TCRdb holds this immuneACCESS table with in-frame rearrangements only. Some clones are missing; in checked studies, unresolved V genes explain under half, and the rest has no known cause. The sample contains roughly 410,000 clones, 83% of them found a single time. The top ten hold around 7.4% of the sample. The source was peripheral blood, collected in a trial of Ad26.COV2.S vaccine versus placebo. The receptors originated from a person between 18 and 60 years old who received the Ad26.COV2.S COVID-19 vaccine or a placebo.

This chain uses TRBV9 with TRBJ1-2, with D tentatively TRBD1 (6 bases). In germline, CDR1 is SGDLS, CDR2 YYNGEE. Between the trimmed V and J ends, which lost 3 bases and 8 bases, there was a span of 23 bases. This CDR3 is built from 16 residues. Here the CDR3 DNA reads TGTGCCAGCAGCGGCCCCGAGGTAGGGGGATTGGTAGGCTACACCTTC. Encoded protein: CASSGPEVGGLVGYTF.

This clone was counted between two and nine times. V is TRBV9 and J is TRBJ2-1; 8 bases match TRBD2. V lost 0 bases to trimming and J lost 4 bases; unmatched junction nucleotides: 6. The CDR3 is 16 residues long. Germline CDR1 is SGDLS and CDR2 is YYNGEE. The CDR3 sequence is CASSVENSGAYNEQFF. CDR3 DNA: TGTGCCAGCAGCGTAGAGAATAGCGGGGCTTACAATGAGCAGTTCTTC.

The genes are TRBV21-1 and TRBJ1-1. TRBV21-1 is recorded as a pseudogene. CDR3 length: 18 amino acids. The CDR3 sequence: CASSPNEANPLMDTEAFF. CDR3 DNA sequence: TGTGCCAGCAGCCCCAACGAGGCGAACCCCCTGATGGACACTGAAGCTTTCTTT.

CDR3 sequence: CASSVYRGRAEKLFF. CDR3 DNA sequence: TGTGCCAGTAGTGTATACAGGGGGCGCGCAGAAAAACTGTTTTTT. The genes are TRBV19 and TRBJ1-4; 9 bases map to TRBD1. Germline V gives CDR1 LNHDA, CDR2 SQIVND (reference sequence). The CDR3 has 15 amino acids. V trimming: 5 bases; J trimming: 8 bases; junction bases outside the gene matches: 9.

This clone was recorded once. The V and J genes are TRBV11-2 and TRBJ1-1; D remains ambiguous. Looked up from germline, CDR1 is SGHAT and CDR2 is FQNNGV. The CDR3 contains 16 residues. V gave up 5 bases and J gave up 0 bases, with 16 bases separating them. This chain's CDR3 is CASSQSGPSMNTEAFF. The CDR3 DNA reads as TGTGCCAGCAGCCAGAGTGGGCCCAGCATGAACACTGAAGCTTTCTTT.

CDR3 in DNA: TGTGCCAGCAGCTTAGCGGGTCAGACCGGGGAGCTGTTTTTT. Protein product: CASSLAGQTGELFF. The V gene is TRBV7-2, the J gene TRBJ2-2; D gene ambiguous. The CDR3 has 14 amino acids. V was cut by 0 bases and J by 5 bases, with 7 bases left in between. In germline, CDR1 is SGHTA, CDR2 FQGNSA.